This T cell receptor beta chain was recovered during a study of T cell responses to AZD1222 COVID-19 vaccine. Germline V lookup: CDR1 KGHSY, CDR2 FQNENV. With V trimmed by 5 bases and J by 8 bases, 11 bases remained unmatched. CDR3 length equals 15 residues. Study observations and caveats: White British donors predominated, females outnumbered males, and clonal diversity was possibly underestimated. None of the repertoires were sampled until the peak T cell response had passed.

Clones were sequenced by immunoSEQ multiplex PCR, and TCRdb holds only the in-frame ones, with some missing. The table shows under 150,000 clones, with about nine tenths occurring only once. This clone was recorded a few times. Its antigen is unidentified. The TCR comes from an adult who received the AZD1222 COVID-19 vaccine. V gene TRBV16 combines with J gene TRBJ1-5, with 8 positions matching TRBD1. Sequencing used peripheral blood, obtained 28 days after the second AZD1222 dose. The CDR3 sequence: CASSLDRVVRKPQHF. As DNA, the CDR3 is TGTGCCAGCAGCTTGGACAGGGTGGTTAGGAAGCCCCAGCATTTT. The entire variable domain, with the rest obtained from reference TRBV16 and TRBJ1-5, is as follows: GEEVAQTPKHLVRGEGQKAKLYCAPIKGHSYVFWYQQVLKNEFKFLISFQNENVFDETGMPKERFSAKCLPNSPCSLEIQATKLEDSAVYFCASSLDRVVRKPQHFGDGTRLSIL.